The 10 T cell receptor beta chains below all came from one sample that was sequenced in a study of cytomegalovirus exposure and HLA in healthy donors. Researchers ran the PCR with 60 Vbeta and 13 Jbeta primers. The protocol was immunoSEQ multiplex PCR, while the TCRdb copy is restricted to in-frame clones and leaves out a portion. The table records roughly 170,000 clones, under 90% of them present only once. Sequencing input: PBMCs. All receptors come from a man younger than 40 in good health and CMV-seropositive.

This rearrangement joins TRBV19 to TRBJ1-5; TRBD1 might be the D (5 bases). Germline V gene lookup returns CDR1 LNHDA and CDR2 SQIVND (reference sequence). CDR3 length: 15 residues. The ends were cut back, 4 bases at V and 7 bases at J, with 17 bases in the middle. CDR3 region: CASSTPSKGRQPQHF. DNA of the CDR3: TGTGCCAGTAGTACCCCTTCTAAGGGGAGGCAGCCCCAGCATTTT.

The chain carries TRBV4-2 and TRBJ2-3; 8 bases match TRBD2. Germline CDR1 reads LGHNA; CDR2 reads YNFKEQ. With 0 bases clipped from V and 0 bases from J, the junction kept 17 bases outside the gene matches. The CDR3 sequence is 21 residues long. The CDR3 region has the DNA TGTGCCAGCAGCCAAGATCATTGGGGGACTAGTGAAGAAGCTAGCACAGATACGCAGTATTTT. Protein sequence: CASSQDHWGTSEEASTDTQYF.

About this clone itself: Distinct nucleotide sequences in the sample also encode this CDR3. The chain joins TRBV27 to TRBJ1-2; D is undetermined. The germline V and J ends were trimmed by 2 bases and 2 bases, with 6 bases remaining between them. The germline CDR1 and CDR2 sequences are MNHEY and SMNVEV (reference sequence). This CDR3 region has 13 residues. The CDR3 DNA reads TGTGCCAGCAGTTTACGGGAAAACTATGGCTACACCTTC. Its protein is CASSLRENYGYTF.

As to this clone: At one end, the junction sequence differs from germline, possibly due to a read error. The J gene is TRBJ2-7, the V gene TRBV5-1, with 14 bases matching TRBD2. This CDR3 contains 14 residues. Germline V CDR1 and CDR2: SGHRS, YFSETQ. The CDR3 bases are TGCGCCAGCAGCTTGCTGGGACTAGCGGGGGACAGCCTCTTC. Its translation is CASSLLGLAGDSLF.

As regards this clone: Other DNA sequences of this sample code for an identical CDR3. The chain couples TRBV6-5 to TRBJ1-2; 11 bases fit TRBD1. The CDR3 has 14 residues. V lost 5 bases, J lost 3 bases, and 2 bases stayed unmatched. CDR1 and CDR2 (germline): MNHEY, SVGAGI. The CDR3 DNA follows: TGTGCCAGCAGTCGGGACAGGGGGTACTATGGCTACACCTTC. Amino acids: CASSRDRGYYGYTF.

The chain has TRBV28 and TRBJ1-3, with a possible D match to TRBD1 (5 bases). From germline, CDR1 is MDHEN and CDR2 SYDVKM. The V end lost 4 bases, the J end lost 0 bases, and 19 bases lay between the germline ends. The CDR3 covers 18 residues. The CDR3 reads CASSSTPGGGGSGNTIYF. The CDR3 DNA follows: TGTGCCAGCAGTTCAACCCCGGGCGGGGGAGGCTCTGGAAACACCATATATTTT. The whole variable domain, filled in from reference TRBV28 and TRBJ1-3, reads DVKVTQSSRYLVKRTGEKVFLECVQDMDHENMFWYRQDPGLGLRLIYFSYDVKMKEKGDIPEGYSVSREKKERFSLILESASTNQTSMYLCASSSTPGGGGSGNTIYFGEGSWLTVV.

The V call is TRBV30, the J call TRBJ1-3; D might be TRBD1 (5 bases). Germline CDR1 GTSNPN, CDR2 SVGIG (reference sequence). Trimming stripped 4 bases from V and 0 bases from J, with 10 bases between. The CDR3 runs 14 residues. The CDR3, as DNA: TGTGCCTGGATGGGGGGGGGCTCTGGAAACACCATATATTTT. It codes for CAWMGGGSGNTIYF.

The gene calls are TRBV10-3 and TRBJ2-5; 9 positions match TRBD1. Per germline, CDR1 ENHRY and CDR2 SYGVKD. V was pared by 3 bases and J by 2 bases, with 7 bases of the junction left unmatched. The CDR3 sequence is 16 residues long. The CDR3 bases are TGTGCCATCAGTGAATCGGGACAGGGTCTACAAGAGACCCAGTACTTC. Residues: CAISESGQGLQETQYF.

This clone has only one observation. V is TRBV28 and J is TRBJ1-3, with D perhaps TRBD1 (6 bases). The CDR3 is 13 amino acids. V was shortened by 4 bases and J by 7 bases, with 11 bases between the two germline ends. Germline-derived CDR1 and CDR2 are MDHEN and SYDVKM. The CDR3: CASSSGVGNTIYF. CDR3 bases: TGTGCCAGCAGTTCAGGGGTTGGGAACACCATATATTTT.

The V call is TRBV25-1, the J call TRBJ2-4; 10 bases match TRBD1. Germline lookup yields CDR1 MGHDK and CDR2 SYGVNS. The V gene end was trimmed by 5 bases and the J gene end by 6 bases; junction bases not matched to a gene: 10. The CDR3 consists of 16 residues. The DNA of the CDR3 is TGTGCCAGCAGTAGACAGGGGGCGGAGGGGGTAAACATTCAGTACTTC. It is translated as CASSRQGAEGVNIQYF.